Reported below is one TCR beta chain. Germline assignment: CDR1 DFQATT and CDR2 SNEGSKA (reference sequence). This CDR3 has 16 amino acids. V gave up 6 bases and J gave up 2 bases, with 22 bases separating them. These data belong to a study of blood T cells in healthy people across ages. A J-beta primer mix and a sample-barcoded 5' primer were used in a second PCR of about 7 to 12 cycles. Every sample produced at least 2.5 million CDR3-containing paired-end reads. TCRdb used MiXCR to reprocess the 5' RACE reads, holding one entry per CDR3 protein. The sample yields more than 500,000 distinct CDR3 sequences, 27% seen once.

The TCR was taken from a woman aged 70-85 years in good health. Sequenced input: blood. The gene calls are TRBV20-1 and TRBJ2-5; possibly TRBD1 for D (7 bases). CDR3 coding DNA: TGCAGTGCCTGGGACAGCTCCTGGGGACTTCAAGAGACCCAGTACTTC. This translates into CSAWDSSWGLQETQYF.